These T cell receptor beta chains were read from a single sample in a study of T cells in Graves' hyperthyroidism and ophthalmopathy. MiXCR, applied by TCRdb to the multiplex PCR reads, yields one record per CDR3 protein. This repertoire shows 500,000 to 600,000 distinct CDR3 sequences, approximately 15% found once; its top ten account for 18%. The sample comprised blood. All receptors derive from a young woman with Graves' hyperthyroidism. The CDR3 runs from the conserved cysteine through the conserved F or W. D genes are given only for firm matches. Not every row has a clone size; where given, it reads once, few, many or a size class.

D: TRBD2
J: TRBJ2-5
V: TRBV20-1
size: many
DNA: TGCAGTGCTAGACTAGCGGGGGGAGGGGAGACCCAGTACTTC
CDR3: CSARLAGGGETQYF

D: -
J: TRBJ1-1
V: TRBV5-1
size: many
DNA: TGCGCCAGCAGCTTGCGGGCGGGGCCCCGGGGCACTGAAGCTTTCTTT
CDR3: CASSLRAGPRGTEAFF

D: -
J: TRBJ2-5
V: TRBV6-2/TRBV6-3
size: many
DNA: TGTGCCAGCACTTCTGGAGTGGGAAGGCAAGAGACCCAGTACTTC
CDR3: CASTSGVGRQETQYF

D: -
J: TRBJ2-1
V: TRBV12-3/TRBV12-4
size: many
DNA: TGTGCCAGCAGACCCTCCGCGGTCGCTGAGCAGTTCTTC
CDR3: CASRPSAVAEQFF

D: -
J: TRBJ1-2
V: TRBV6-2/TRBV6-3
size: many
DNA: TGTGCCAGCAGCGTTACCGGACAGACCAACTTCTATGGCTACACCTTC
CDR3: CASSVTGQTNFYGYTF

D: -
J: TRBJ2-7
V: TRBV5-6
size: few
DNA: TGTGCCAGCAGCTTGGTTGCGGGGATGAGGGAGCAGTACTTC
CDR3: CASSLVAGMREQYF

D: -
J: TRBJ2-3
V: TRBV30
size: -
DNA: TGTGCCTGGAGTGGAGGAGATACGCAGTATTTT
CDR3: CAWSGGDTQYF

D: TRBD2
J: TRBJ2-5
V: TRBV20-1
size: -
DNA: TGCAGTGCACACCTAGCGGGGGTCCAAGAGACCCAGTACTTC
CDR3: CSAHLAGVQETQYF

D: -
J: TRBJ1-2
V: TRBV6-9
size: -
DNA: TGTGCCAGCAGTTACGGACGAATAGGCTACACCTTC
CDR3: CASSYGRIGYTF

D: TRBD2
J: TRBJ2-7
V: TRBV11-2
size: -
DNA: TGTGCCAGCAGCTTCCTCCTACGGACTAGCGAGAGCTCCTACGAGCAGTACTTC
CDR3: CASSFLLRTSESSYEQYF

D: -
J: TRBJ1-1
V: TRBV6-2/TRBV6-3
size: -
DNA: TGTGCCAGCAGTTGGGACCTGAACATGTACACTGAAGCTTTCTTT
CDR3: CASSWDLNMYTEAFF

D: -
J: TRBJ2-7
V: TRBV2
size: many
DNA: TGTGCCAGCATGCCCCAGGGGGGTAGCTACGAGCAGTACTTC
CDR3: CASMPQGGSYEQYF

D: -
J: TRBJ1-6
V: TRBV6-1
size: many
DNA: TGTGCCAGCAGTGAACTCGGTGGAAGTCCACCCCTCCACTTT
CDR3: CASSELGGSPPLHF

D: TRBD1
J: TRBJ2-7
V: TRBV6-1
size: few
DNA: TGTGCCAGCCTTAGGACAGGACACTCCTACGAGCAGTACTTC
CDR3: CASLRTGHSYEQYF

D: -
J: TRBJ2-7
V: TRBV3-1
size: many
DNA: TGTGCCAGCAGCCAAGTTGCCTACGAGCAGTACTTC
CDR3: CASSQVAYEQYF

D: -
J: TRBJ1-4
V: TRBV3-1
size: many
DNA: TGTGCCAGCAGCCACTCAGGGGAAAAACTGTTTTTT
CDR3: CASSHSGEKLFF

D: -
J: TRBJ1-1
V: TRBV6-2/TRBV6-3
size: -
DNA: TGTGCCAGCAGTTATTCAGGTTTTGGCACTGAAGCTTTCTTT
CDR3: CASSYSGFGTEAFF

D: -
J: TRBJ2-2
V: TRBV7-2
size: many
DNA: TGTGCCAGCAGCTTGAGGCGTGGTTCCGGGGAGCTGTTTTTT
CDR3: CASSLRRGSGELFF

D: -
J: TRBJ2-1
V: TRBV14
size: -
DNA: TGTGCCAGCAGCCACTGGGATCCCGTCTCCTACAATGAGCAGTTCTTC
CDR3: CASSHWDPVSYNEQFF

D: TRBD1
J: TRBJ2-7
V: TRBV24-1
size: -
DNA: TGTGCCACCAGTGAATCCGGGACAGGGTTCTACGAGCAGTACTTC
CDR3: CATSESGTGFYEQYF

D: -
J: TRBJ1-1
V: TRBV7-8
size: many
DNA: TGTGCCAGCAGCTTAGATCAGGGGACTGAAGCTTTCTTT
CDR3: CASSLDQGTEAFF

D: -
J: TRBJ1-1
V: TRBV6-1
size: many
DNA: TGTGCCAGCAGGGACAACCGGAACACTGAAGCTTTCTTT
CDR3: CASRDNRNTEAFF

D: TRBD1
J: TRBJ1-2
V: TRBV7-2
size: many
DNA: TGTGCCAGCAGCCAAATAGGACAGGGCGTGGGGCACTATGGCTACACCTTC
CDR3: CASSQIGQGVGHYGYTF

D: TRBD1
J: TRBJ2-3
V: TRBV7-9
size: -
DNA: TGTGCCAGCAGTTCCCCTCGGGACAGACCTTCGGGCCTCACAGATACGCAGTATTTT
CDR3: CASSSPRDRPSGLTDTQYF

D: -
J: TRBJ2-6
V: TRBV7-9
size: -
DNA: TGTGCCAGCAGCTTAGGGCGTCCTTCTGGGGCCAACGTCCTGACTTTC
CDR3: CASSLGRPSGANVLTF

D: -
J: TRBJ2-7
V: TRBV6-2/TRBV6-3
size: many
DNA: TGTGCCAGCAGCCCCCGAGGGAGTGGATACGAGCAGTACTTC
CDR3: CASSPRGSGYEQYF

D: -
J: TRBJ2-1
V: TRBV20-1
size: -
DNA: TGCAGTGCCTCGCGGAGCTGGGGGAATGAGCAGTTCTTC
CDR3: CSASRSWGNEQFF